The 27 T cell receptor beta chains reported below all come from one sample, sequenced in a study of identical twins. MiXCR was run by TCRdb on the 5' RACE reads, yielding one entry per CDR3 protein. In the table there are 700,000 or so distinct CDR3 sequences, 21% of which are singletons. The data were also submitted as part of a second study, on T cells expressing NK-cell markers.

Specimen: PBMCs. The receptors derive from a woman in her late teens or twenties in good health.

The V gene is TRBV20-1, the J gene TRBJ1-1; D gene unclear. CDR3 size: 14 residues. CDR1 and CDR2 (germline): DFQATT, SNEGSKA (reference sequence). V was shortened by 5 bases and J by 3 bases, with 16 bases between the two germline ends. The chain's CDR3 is CSAPEGGLDTEAFF. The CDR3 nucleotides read TGCAGTGCTCCCGAGGGCGGACTCGACACTGAAGCTTTCTTT.

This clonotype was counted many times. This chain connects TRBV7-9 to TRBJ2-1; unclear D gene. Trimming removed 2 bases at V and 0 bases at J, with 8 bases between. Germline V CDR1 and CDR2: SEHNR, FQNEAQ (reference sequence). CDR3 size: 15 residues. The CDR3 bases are TGTGCCAGCAGCTTACGGCGGAGCTCCTACAATGAGCAGTTCTTC. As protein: CASSLRRSSYNEQFF.

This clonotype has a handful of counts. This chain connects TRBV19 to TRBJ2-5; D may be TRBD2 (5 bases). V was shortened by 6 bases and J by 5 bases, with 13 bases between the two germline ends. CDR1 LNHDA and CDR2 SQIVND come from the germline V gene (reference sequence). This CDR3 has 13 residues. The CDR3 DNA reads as TGTGCCAGTAGACTTCGGGGTAGGGAGACCCAGTACTTC. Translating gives CASRLRGRETQYF.

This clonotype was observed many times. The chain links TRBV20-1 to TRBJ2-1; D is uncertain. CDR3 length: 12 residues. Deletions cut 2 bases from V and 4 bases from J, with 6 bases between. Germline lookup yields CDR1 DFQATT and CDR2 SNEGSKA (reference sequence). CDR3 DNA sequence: TGCAGTGCTAGACCCAAATACAATGAGCAGTTCTTC. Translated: CSARPKYNEQFF.

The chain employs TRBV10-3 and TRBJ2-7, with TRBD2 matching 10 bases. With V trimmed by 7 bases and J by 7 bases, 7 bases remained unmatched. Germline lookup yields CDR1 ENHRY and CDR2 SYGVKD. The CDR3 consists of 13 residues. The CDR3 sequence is CAITPTSGQEQYF. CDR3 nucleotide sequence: TGTGCCATCACCCCGACTAGCGGGCAGGAGCAGTACTTC.

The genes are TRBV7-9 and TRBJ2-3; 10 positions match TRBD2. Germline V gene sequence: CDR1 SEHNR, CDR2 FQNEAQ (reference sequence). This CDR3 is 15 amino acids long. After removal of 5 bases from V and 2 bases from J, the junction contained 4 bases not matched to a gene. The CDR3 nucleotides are TGTGCCAGCAGCCCTACTAGCGGGGTCACAGATACGCAGTATTTT. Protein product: CASSPTSGVTDTQYF.

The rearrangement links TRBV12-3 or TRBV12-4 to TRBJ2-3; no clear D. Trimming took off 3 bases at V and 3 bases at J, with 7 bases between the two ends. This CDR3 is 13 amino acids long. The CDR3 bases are TGTGCCAGCAGTTTTCCCGAGACAGATACGCAGTATTTT. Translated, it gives CASSFPETDTQYF.

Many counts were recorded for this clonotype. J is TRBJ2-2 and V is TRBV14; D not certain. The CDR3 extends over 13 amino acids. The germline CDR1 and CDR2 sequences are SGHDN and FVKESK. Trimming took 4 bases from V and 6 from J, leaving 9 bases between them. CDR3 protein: CASSRGASGELFF. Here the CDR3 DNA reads TGTGCCAGCAGCCGTGGTGCTTCCGGGGAGCTGTTTTTT.

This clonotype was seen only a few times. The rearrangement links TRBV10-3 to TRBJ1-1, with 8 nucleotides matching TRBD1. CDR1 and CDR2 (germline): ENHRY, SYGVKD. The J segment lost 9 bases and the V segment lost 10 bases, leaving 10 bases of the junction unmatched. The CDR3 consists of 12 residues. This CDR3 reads CANSGGGGQAFF. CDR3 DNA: TGTGCCAATTCAGGGGGCGGAGGGCAAGCTTTCTTT.

The DNA of the CDR3 is TGTGCCAGCAGCCAAGTGGGGGGGAACACTGAAGCTTTCTTT. This gives the protein CASSQVGGNTEAFF. This chain uses TRBV3-1 with TRBJ1-1; D might be TRBD1 (5 bases). V was shortened by 1 base and J by 1 base, with 7 bases between the two germline ends. In germline, CDR1 is LGHDT, CDR2 YNNKEL (reference sequence). The CDR3 extends over 14 amino acids.

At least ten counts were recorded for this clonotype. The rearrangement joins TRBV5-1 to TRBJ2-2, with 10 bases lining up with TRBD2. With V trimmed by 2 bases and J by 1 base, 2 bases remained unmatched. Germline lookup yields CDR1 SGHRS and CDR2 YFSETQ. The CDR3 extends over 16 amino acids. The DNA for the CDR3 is TGCGCCAGCAGCTTCTTAGCGGGAGGGAACACCGGGGAGCTGTTTTTT. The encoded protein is CASSFLAGGNTGELFF. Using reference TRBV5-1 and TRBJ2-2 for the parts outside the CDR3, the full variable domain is KAGVTQTPRYLIKTRGQQVTLSCSPISGHRSVSWYQQTPGQGLQFLFEYFSETQRNKGNFPGRFSGRQFSNSRSEMNVSTLELGDSALYLCASSFLAGGNTGELFFGEGSRLTVL.

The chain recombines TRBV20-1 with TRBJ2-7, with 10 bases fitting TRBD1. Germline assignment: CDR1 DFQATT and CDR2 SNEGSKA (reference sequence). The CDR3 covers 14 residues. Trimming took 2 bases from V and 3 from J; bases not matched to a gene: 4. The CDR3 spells CSARNGQGVYEQYF. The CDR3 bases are TGCAGTGCTAGAAACGGACAGGGGGTCTACGAGCAGTACTTC.

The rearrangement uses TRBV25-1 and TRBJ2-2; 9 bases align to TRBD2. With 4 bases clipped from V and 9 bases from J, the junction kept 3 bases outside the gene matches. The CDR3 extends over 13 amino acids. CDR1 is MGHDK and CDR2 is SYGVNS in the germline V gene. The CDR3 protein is CASSALAGRELFF. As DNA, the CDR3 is TGTGCCAGCAGTGCCCTAGCGGGACGGGAGCTGTTTTTT.

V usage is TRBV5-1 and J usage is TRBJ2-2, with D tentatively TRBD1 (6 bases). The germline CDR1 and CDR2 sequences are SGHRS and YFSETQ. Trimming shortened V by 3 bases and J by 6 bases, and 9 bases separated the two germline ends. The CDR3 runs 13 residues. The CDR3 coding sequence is TGCGCCAGCAGCTGGGACACCTCCGGGGAGCTGTTTTTT. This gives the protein CASSWDTSGELFF.

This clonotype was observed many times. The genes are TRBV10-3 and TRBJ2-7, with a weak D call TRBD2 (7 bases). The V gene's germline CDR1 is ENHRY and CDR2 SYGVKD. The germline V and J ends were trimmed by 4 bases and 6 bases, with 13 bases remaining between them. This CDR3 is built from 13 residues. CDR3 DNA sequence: TGTGCCATCAGTGTTGGGGGGGCTGGCGAGCAGTACTTC. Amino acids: CAISVGGAGEQYF.

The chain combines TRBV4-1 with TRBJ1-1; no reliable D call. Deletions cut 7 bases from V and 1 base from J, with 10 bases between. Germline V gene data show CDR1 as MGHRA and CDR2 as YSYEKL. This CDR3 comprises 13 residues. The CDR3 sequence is CASTLSGNTEAFF. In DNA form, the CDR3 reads TGCGCCAGCACCCTCTCGGGGAACACTGAAGCTTTCTTT.

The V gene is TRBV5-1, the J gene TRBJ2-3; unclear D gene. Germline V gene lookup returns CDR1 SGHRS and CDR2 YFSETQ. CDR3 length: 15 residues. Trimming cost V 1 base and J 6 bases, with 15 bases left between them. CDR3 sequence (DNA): TGCGCCAGCAGCTTGCAAACCGACATTGGGGATACGCAGTATTTT. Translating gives CASSLQTDIGDTQYF.

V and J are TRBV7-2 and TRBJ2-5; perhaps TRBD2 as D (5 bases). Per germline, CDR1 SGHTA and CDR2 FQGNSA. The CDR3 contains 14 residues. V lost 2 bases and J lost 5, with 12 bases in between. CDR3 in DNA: TGTGCCAGCAGCTTAAGGAGGACGGCGGAGACCCAGTACTTC. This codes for CASSLRRTAETQYF.

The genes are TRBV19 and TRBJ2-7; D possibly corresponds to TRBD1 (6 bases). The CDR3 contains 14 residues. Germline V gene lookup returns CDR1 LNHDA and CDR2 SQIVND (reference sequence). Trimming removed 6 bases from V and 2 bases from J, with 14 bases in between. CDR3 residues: CASRHGKGAYEQYF. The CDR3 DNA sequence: TGTGCCAGTAGACATGGGAAGGGGGCCTACGAGCAGTACTTC.

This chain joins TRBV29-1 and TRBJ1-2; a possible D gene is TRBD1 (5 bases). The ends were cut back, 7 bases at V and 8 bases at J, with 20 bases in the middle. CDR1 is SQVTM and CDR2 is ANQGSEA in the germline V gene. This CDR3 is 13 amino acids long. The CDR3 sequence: CSAAGTARGGYTF. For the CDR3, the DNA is TGCAGCGCCGCAGGGACCGCGAGGGGCGGCTACACCTTC.

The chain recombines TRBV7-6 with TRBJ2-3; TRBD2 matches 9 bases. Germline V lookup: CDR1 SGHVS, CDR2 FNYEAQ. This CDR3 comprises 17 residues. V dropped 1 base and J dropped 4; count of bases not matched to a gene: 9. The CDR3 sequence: CASSLVAGARGADTQYF. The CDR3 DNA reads TGTGCCAGCAGCTTAGTAGCGGGGGCCAGGGGGGCAGATACGCAGTATTTT.

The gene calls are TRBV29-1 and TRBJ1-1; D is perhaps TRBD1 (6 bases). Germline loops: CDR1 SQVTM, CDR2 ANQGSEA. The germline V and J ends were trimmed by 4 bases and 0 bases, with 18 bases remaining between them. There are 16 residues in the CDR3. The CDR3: CSVGPRGGNMNTEAFF. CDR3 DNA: TGCAGCGTTGGGCCCAGGGGCGGAAACATGAACACTGAAGCTTTCTTT.

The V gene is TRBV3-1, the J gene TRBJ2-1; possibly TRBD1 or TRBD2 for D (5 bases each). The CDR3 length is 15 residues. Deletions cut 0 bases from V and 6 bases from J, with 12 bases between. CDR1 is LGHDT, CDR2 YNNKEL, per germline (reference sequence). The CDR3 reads CASSQDEGRVNEQFF. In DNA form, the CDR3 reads TGTGCCAGCAGCCAAGACGAGGGCAGGGTCAATGAGCAGTTCTTC.

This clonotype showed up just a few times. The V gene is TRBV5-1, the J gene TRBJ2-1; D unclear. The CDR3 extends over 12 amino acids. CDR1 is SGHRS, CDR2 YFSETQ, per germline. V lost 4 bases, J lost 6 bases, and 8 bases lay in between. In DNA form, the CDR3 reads TGCGCCAGCAGCCCTATAGTCAATGAGCAGTTCTTC. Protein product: CASSPIVNEQFF.

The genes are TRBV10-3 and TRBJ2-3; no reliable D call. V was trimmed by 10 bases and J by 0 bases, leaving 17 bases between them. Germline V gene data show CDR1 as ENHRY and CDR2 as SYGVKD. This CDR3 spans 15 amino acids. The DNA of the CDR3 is TGTGCCAATTCACTTTCCGGGCGGAGCACAGATACGCAGTATTTT. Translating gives CANSLSGRSTDTQYF.

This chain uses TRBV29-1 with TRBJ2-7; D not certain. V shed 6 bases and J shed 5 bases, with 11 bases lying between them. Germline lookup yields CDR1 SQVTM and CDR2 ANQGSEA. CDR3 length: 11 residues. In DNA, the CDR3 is TGCAGCGTCGATGAAGGCAACGAGCAGTACTTC. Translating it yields CSVDEGNEQYF.

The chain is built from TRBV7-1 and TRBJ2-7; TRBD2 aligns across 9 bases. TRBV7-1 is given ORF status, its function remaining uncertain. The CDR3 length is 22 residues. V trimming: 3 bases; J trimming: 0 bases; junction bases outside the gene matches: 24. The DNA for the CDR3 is TGTGCCAGCAGCTCGCCCGATTCCTGGACTAGCGCTGGGCGGGGGAGCTCCTACGAGCAGTACTTC. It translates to CASSSPDSWTSAGRGSSYEQYF.